Listed here are 7 T cell receptor beta chains from one sample, sequenced in a study of blood T cell repertoires in COVID-19. Measured with immunoSEQ multiplex PCR; TCRdb has only the in-frame clones, and not every one. This sample has roughly 190,000 clones, with 81% found just once. The sample comprised peripheral blood. The receptors come from a woman aged 40 to 50 with COVID-19, enrolled during active disease.

V gene TRBV29-1 combines with J gene TRBJ1-4, with D maybe TRBD1 (6 bases). The CDR3 totals 11 residues. The V end lost 6 bases, the J end lost 8 bases, and 10 bases lay between the germline ends. Germline-derived CDR1 and CDR2 are SQVTM and ANQGSEA. The CDR3 nucleotides are TGCAGCGTCGACGACAGGGAAAAACTGTTTTTT. The encoded protein is CSVDDREKLFF.

This clone showed up just a few times. V gene TRBV11-3 combines with J gene TRBJ2-2; maybe TRBD2 (6 bases). Germline CDR1 is SGHNT and CDR2 is YENEEA. This CDR3 is built from 13 residues. Trimming took 4 bases from V and 6 from J, leaving 9 bases between them. The CDR3 here is CASSYGGPGELFF. CDR3 nucleotide sequence: TGTGCCAGCAGCTACGGGGGACCCGGGGAGCTGTTTTTT.

The rearrangement uses TRBV7-3 and TRBJ2-7; D call uncertain. Germline loops: CDR1 SGHTA, CDR2 FQGTGA. Trimming left V 0 bases short and J 4 bases short, with 7 bases between. There are 13 residues in the CDR3. The DNA for the CDR3 is TGTGCCAGCAGCTTAACCTCCGAGTACGAGCAGTACTTC. Amino acid sequence: CASSLTSEYEQYF.

The rearrangement uses TRBV6-6 and TRBJ2-1; 7 bases agree with TRBD1. This CDR3 is 16 amino acids long. V was pared by 6 bases and J by 2 bases, with 10 bases of the junction left unmatched. Germline-derived CDR1 and CDR2 are MNHNY and SVGAGI (reference sequence). The CDR3 here is CASRIRQGEAYNEQFF. The CDR3 nucleotides read TGTGCCAGCAGGATAAGACAGGGCGAAGCCTACAATGAGCAGTTCTTC.

The rearrangement links TRBV11-2 to TRBJ2-5, with 8 bases fitting TRBD2. Germline CDR1 reads SGHAT; CDR2 reads FQNNGV. Germline trimming cut 3 bases from V and 1 base from J; bases unmatched to any gene: 7. The CDR3 runs 16 residues. The CDR3 region has the DNA TGTGCCAGCAGCTTCGGGGGGCTAGCGGGCCAAGAGACCCAGTACTTC. It yields the protein CASSFGGLAGQETQYF.

The rearrangement joins TRBV9 to TRBJ1-2; TRBD1 agrees at 7 bases. After removal of 4 bases from V and 4 bases from J, the junction contained 4 bases not matched to a gene. Germline CDR1 SGDLS, CDR2 YYNGEE. This CDR3 spans 13 amino acids. The DNA of the CDR3 is TGTGCCAGCAGCCCAACAGGGGTCTATGGCTACACCTTC. Its translation is CASSPTGVYGYTF. The full variable domain, its missing parts supplied by reference TRBV9 and TRBJ1-2, is DSGVTQTPKHLITATGQRVTLRCSPRSGDLSVYWYQQSLDQGLQFLIQYYNGEERAKGNILERFSAQQFPDLHSELNLSSLELGDSALYFCASSPTGVYGYTFGSGTRLTVV.

This chain connects TRBV28 to TRBJ1-1; D is uncertain. Germline V gene data show CDR1 as MDHEN and CDR2 as SYDVKM. Trimming took off 4 bases at V and 1 base at J, with 13 bases between the two ends. The CDR3 is made up of 15 amino acids. The CDR3 DNA is TGTGCCAGCAGTTCCCATGAGGGCAAGAACACTGAAGCTTTCTTT. Translated: CASSSHEGKNTEAFF.